Listed here is a single T cell receptor beta chain. The specificity of this receptor is unknown. Nothing much larger sits one base from this clone, and base qualities are not available. The data derive from a study of shared clonotypes between healthy human individuals (dated by TCRdb to 2019 to 2021). Turning to the overall study: A few men and two women, aged 18 to 49 years, made up the cohort. For each donor, CD4 naive and CD4 memory were each given three plates, CD8 naive was given two plates, and CD8 memory was given one plate. To estimate repertoire size and how much clonotypes are shared between individuals, the study performed deep sequencing of blood TCR repertoires from about 5 healthy adults. To increase sequencing depth and limit assay-specific biases, different laboratories used diverse techniques to prepare libraries and sequence TCR repertoires. Between about 0.8 and 9 billion PBMCs per donor were obtained by leukapheresis.

Donors were healthy HIV-negative adults with no recently reported acute infections or vaccinations. Only Caucasian adults living in Nashville, Tennessee, USA were represented among the donors. Magnetic negative selection was used to enrich CD4+ T cells, after which naive cells were positively selected on CD45RA and the negative fraction became the memory subset. Blood was obtained by leukapheresis, after which PBMCs were separated by Ficoll-Histopaque density gradient centrifugation and cryopreserved in liquid nitrogen vapor phase. Analytical flow cytometry was used to check the purity and quantity of each magnetically sorted T cell population. From each sorted fraction, genomic DNA was isolated and quantified by UV absorbance on a Nanodrop 2000c. V sheds 1 base and J sheds 0 bases, leaving 13 bases between their ends. Reading the germline V gene gives CDR1 SGHAT and CDR2 FQNNGV. The CDR3 measures 16 amino acids from cysteine to phenylalanine. The entry retains the CDR3 DNA only, 48 bases that are in frame from base 1.

Beyond this particular receptor, the publication reports: Pairwise subsampling led to the expectation that sequencing depth would affect the degree of clonotype sharing among donors. Roughly 5.2% of naive CD4, 3.5% of naive CD8, approximately 2.2% of memory CD4, and more than 0.35% of memory CD8 clonotypes were shared across a few donors. Naive subsets generally had larger estimated clonotype richness than memory subsets. Clonotypes shared by all four sorted-subset donors showed higher generation probabilities than non-shared clonotypes. The small number of donors limited the genetic and exposure-history diversity represented. Even with the large sequencing depth, rarefaction of the sorted-subset datasets indicated that sequencing was incomplete. Sampling was restricted to blood, and TCR repertoires in tissue are likely to differ from TCR repertoires in blood.

TCR CDR3 regions were amplified from genomic DNA by multiplex PCR using the deep immunoSEQ assay. Genomic DNA extracted from each cell subset was distributed evenly over all wells of several immunoSEQ 96-well plates, and each plate served as one replicate. Each replicate PCR for sorted subsets received approximately 220 ng genomic DNA, equal to about 29,000 T cell genomes. Purified libraries were quantified with a Qubit 3.0 fluorometer, sized on a Bioanalyzer 2100, and re-quantified with the KAPA Library Quantification kit. Every immunoSEQ 96-well plate was sequenced on a dedicated single-read 150-cycle Illumina NextSeq 550 flow cell. As for the authors' bioinformatics: Because the immunoSEQ output included only junctional sequences and no quality scores, the filtering could not be the same as the filtering used for full-length reads. Sequences were annotated with PyIR, a Python wrapper for IgBLAST v1.9, using IMGT germline references to assign V/J genes and CDR3. Reads were filtered out if the reads had weak V/J assignments (E-value above 1e-6), no CDR3, stop codons, out-of-frame junctions, or ambiguous translated residues. V3J clonotypes were defined as sequences sharing an identical inferred V gene, J gene, and CDR3 amino acid sequence. Percentage overlap between repertoires was computed as shared unique clonotypes divided by the size of the smaller repertoire. Three approaches were used to assess repertoire richness: RTK rarefaction, the Chao1 estimator, and Recon v2.1 estimates of unobserved clonotypes. Generation probabilities were computed with OLGA for all TCRbeta clonotypes obtained by the gDNA method from several donors. This immuneACCESS table, as held by TCRdb, lists in-frame sequences with V and J called but not all clones. Of the missing ones, under half trace to an unresolved V gene in checked studies; the others have no known cause. Clone size and V and J calls were adopted from that table, with D and trimming inferred from the DNA. The sample yields fewer than 2.5 million clones; roughly 93% were counted once. Roughly 0.36% of the sample belongs to the ten largest clones.

The sequence is built from TRBV11-2 and TRBJ2-7; confidence is insufficient to name the D gene. The specimen sequenced was naive CD4+ T cells from PBMCs. According to the study, the label for this sample's cell subset or site signals: CD45RA+ positively selected. The TCR comes from a man aged 18 to 29 in good health. Some clones in this sample may be carry-over from other donors' samples. The nucleotide sequence reads as follows: TGTGCCAGCAGCTTAGTTCCCAGCGTTACCTCCTACGAGCAGTACTTC. It encodes CASSLVPSVTSYEQYF. The variable domain in full, with residues beyond the CDR3 obtained from the reference TRBV11-2 and TRBJ2-7 genes, is EAGVAQSPRYKIIEKRQSVAFWCNPISGHATLYWYQQILGQGPKLLIQFQNNGVVDDSQLPKDRFSAERLKGVDSTLKIQPAKLEDSAVYLCASSLVPSVTSYEQYFGPGTRLTVT.